Each of the 23 T cell receptor beta chains below was sequenced from the same sample in a study of PD-1 blockade in classical Hodgkin lymphoma. Profiled with immunoSEQ multiplex PCR; TCRdb holds only in-frame clones, not every one. Altogether tens of thousands of clones are present, 71% being singletons, with the ten largest covering under 3.5%. Exposure to brentuximab vedotin varied, and each patient had relapsed following autologous stem cell transplantation. The material sequenced was peripheral blood mononuclear cells (PBMCs), taken before the second cycle of nivolumab. These receptors originate from a human donor with classical Hodgkin lymphoma.

In this sample, this clone turned up a few times. The chain joins TRBV4-1 to TRBJ1-1, with 8 positions matching TRBD1. This CDR3 is built from 19 residues. V shed 0 bases, J shed 1 base, and the junction held 13 bases outside the gene matches. CDR1 and CDR2 (germline): MGHRA, YSYEKL. In DNA form, the CDR3 reads TGCGCCAGCAGCCAAGATTTCCGGAGGACAGGGAGTCCGAACACTGAAGCTTTCTTT. This gives the protein CASSQDFRRTGSPNTEAFF.

V gene TRBV6-6 combines with J gene TRBJ1-1; D not certain. V dropped 5 bases and J dropped 11 bases, with 15 bases sitting between them. The CDR3 sequence is 12 residues long. Germline CDR1 MNHNY, CDR2 SVGAGI (reference sequence). The DNA of the CDR3 is TGTGCCAGCAGTCACGCGGACCGCCGGGCTTTCTTT. It encodes CASSHADRRAFF.

This clone has a single count. V gene TRBV29-1 combines with J gene TRBJ2-3; a possible D gene is TRBD1 (5 bases). Per the germline V gene, CDR1 is SQVTM and CDR2 is ANQGSEA. Trimming took 8 bases from V and 3 from J, leaving 15 bases between them. The CDR3 runs to 13 residues. The CDR3 bases are TGCAGCTCTGAGCTGGCAGGGACAGATACGCAGTATTTT. It yields the protein CSSELAGTDTQYF.

The chain employs TRBV4-2 and TRBJ2-4; 15 bases are shared with TRBD2. V shed 1 base, J shed 2 bases, and the junction held 9 bases outside the gene matches. The CDR3 has 20 residues. Germline CDR1 and CDR2: LGHNA and YNFKEQ. The DNA for the CDR3 is TGTGCCAGCAGCCAAGTCAACAGGGGACTAGCGGGAGGCACCAAAAACATTCAGTACTTC. It is translated as CASSQVNRGLAGGTKNIQYF.

The J gene is TRBJ2-1, the V gene TRBV5-1; D gene uncertain. Trimming removed 2 bases from V and 2 bases from J, with 14 bases in between. The CDR3 is 16 amino acids. Germline V lookup: CDR1 SGHRS, CDR2 YFSETQ. The CDR3 region is CASSFFSTVTYNEQFF. CDR3 DNA sequence: TGCGCCAGCAGCTTTTTTTCAACAGTTACCTACAATGAGCAGTTCTTC.

The gene calls are TRBV9 and TRBJ2-7; no firm D call. V was pared by 4 bases and J by 2 bases, with 13 bases between. The CDR3 spans 14 residues. Per germline, CDR1 SGDLS and CDR2 YYNGEE. CDR3 nucleotide sequence: TGTGCCAGCAGCCTCCGACCGAACCCCTACGAGCAGTACTTC. Protein: CASSLRPNPYEQYF.

This chain joins TRBV27 and TRBJ2-5; unclear D gene. The CDR3 runs 13 residues. Per the germline V gene, CDR1 is MNHEY and CDR2 is SMNVEV (reference sequence). V was clipped by 5 bases and J by 1 base, with 8 bases between them. This CDR3 reads CASSIHFQETQYF. The CDR3 coding sequence is TGTGCCAGCAGTATCCATTTCCAAGAGACCCAGTACTTC.

This clone was counted a few times. The CDR3 here is CASRLGQPQHF. In DNA, the CDR3 is TGTGCCAGCAGATTGGGTCAGCCCCAGCATTTT. The V gene is TRBV2, the J gene TRBJ1-5; D is unclear. CDR3 length: 11 amino acids. Germline V gives CDR1 SNHLY, CDR2 FYNNEI. With 6 bases removed from V and 6 bases from J, the gap between germline ends came to 6 bases.

J is TRBJ2-3 and V is TRBV9; TRBD2 matches 12 bases. From germline, CDR1 is SGDLS and CDR2 YYNGEE. V gave up 0 bases and J gave up 4 bases; unmatched junction bases: 3. CDR3 length: 16 amino acids. The CDR3 sequence: CASSVGPSGGADTQYF. The CDR3 DNA sequence: TGTGCCAGCAGCGTAGGCCCTAGCGGGGGGGCAGATACGCAGTATTTT.

The V gene is TRBV7-6, the J gene TRBJ1-3, with 7 bases fitting TRBD1. Germline loops: CDR1 SGHVS, CDR2 FNYEAQ. The CDR3 extends over 18 amino acids. The trim removed 0 bases at V and 0 bases at J, leaving 8 bases unmatched. The CDR3 coding sequence is TGTGCCAGCAGCTTAGCGATAGGAGGGGGCACCTCTGGAAACACCATATATTTT. It codes for CASSLAIGGGTSGNTIYF.

The chain is built from TRBV6-6 and TRBJ1-1, with D unclear. This CDR3 is 9 amino acids long. V lost 2 bases to trimming and J lost 10 bases, with 2 bases between them. The germline gives CDR1 MNHNY, CDR2 SVGAGI (reference sequence). For the CDR3, the DNA is TGTGCCAGCAGTTACAGAGCTTTCTTT. It translates to CASSYRAFF.

The DNA for the CDR3 is TGTGCCAGCAGTTACAAGGGAAAGAACACTGAAGCTTTCTTT. As protein: CASSYKGKNTEAFF. The chain is built from TRBV6-6 and TRBJ1-1; D is uncertain. CDR3 size: 14 residues. V gave up 2 bases and J gave up 1 base, with 8 bases separating them. The V gene's germline CDR1 is MNHNY and CDR2 SVGAGI (reference sequence).

This rearrangement joins TRBV19 to TRBJ2-7; 10 bases fit TRBD2. CDR1 and CDR2 from the germline V gene are LNHDA and SQIVND (reference sequence). The CDR3 runs to 15 residues. V shed 5 bases, J shed 3 bases, and the junction held 7 bases outside the gene matches. The chain's CDR3 is CASSPLAGVVYEQYF. DNA of the CDR3: TGTGCCAGTAGTCCCCTAGCGGGGGTCGTCTACGAGCAGTACTTC. Using reference TRBV19 and TRBJ2-7 for the parts outside the CDR3, the full variable domain is DGGITQSPKYLFRKEGQNVTLSCEQNLNHDAMYWYRQDPGQGLRLIYYSQIVNDFQKGDIAEGYSVSREKKESFPLTVTSAQKNPTAFYLCASSPLAGVVYEQYFGPGTRLTVT.

The chain is built from TRBV10-3 and TRBJ2-1; 11 bases are a match to TRBD2. Germline-derived CDR1 and CDR2 are ENHRY and SYGVKD. This CDR3 region has 16 residues. With 2 bases clipped from V and 6 bases from J, the junction kept 6 bases outside the gene matches. In nucleotides, the CDR3 is TGTGCCATCAGTGAGACGATTAGCGGGGGGGCCAATGAGCAGTTCTTC. It yields the protein CAISETISGGANEQFF.

V gene TRBV28 combines with J gene TRBJ2-3; possibly TRBD2 for D (5 bases). The CDR3 totals 13 residues. The V end was cut by 5 bases, the J end by 7 bases, with 13 bases between. Germline CDR1 is MDHEN and CDR2 is SYDVKM. DNA of the CDR3: TGTGCCAGCAGTCCAGATCCGGGAAATACGCAGTATTTT. Protein product: CASSPDPGNTQYF.

CDR3 DNA: TGTGCCAGCACTCCCCCCGAGGGCCATGGCTACACCTTC. Translation gives CASTPPEGHGYTF. The rearrangement joins TRBV6-4 to TRBJ1-2; D remains ambiguous. Germline-derived CDR1 and CDR2 are MRHNA and SNTAGT. This CDR3 spans 13 amino acids. The germline V and J ends were trimmed by 7 bases and 6 bases, with 15 bases remaining between them.

The chain employs TRBV4-2 and TRBJ2-7; 7 bases agree with TRBD2. Looked up from germline, CDR1 is LGHNA and CDR2 is YNFKEQ. The junction had 18 bases not matched to a gene; V was cut back by 2 bases and J by 5 bases. This CDR3 has 18 residues. The CDR3 protein is CASSQSPGGTNLYDEQYF. The CDR3, as DNA: TGTGCCAGCAGCCAATCCCCTGGAGGGACTAATTTATATGACGAGCAGTACTTC.

This chain joins TRBV9 and TRBJ2-2, with D perhaps being TRBD1 or TRBD2 (5 bases each). The germline V gene has CDR1 SGDLS and CDR2 YYNGEE. V dropped 4 bases and J dropped 1 base, with 11 bases sitting between them. CDR3 size: 15 residues. CDR3 protein: CASSRDARNTGELFF. The CDR3 DNA reads TGTGCCAGCAGCCGGGACGCACGGAACACCGGGGAGCTGTTTTTT. Looking up the rest from reference TRBV9 and TRBJ2-2 gives the full variable domain: DSGVTQTPKHLITATGQRVTLRCSPRSGDLSVYWYQQSLDQGLQFLIQYYNGEERAKGNILERFSAQQFPDLHSELNLSSLELGDSALYFCASSRDARNTGELFFGEGSRLTVL.

The rearrangement joins TRBV6-6 to TRBJ1-1; TRBD1 matches 9 bases. J gave up 6 bases and V 6 bases, and 5 bases lay outside the gene matches. CDR3 length: 13 amino acids. The germline V gene has CDR1 MNHNY and CDR2 SVGAGI (reference sequence). The CDR3 nucleotides read TGTGCCAGCAGCAGAAGACAGGGGGCTGAAGCTTTCTTT. It yields the protein CASSRRQGAEAFF.

This chain connects TRBV7-9 to TRBJ1-1; D not resolved. The V gene's germline CDR1 is SEHNR and CDR2 FQNEAQ (reference sequence). This CDR3 has 12 residues. V was trimmed by 2 bases and J by 8 bases, leaving 9 bases between them. DNA for the CDR3: TGTGCCAGCAGCTTACTAAGGGAGGAAGCTTTCTTT. Residues: CASSLLREEAFF.

The gene calls are TRBV6-1 and TRBJ1-1, with D possibly matching TRBD1 (5 bases). The CDR3 is 15 amino acids. The V gene's germline CDR1 is MNHNS and CDR2 SASEGT. V lost 1 base and J 5 bases, leaving 14 bases between the germline ends. The CDR3 region is CASSEVAREGTEAFF. In DNA form, the CDR3 reads TGTGCCAGCAGTGAAGTAGCCAGGGAGGGGACTGAAGCTTTCTTT.

This clone appeared a single time. V usage is TRBV7-2 and J usage is TRBJ1-3; D remains ambiguous. CDR3 length: 16 residues. Between the trimmed V and J ends, which lost 1 base and 2 bases, there was a span of 12 bases. CDR1 is SGHTA, CDR2 FQGNSA, per germline. CDR3 sequence: CASSLGSAGAGNTIYF. The CDR3 DNA sequence: TGTGCCAGCAGCTTAGGGTCCGCGGGAGCTGGAAACACCATATATTTT.

The chain couples TRBV19 to TRBJ2-7, with 7 bases aligning to TRBD1. V shed 3 bases and J 3 bases; nucleotides not matched to a gene: 5. The CDR3 spans 14 residues. Germline V gene data show CDR1 as LNHDA and CDR2 as SQIVND (reference sequence). CDR3 bases: TGTGCCAGTAGTATCACAGGGGTTGTCTACGAGCAGTACTTC. Protein sequence: CASSITGVVYEQYF. The full variable domain, its missing parts supplied by reference TRBV19 and TRBJ2-7, is DGGITQSPKYLFRKEGQNVTLSCEQNLNHDAMYWYRQDPGQGLRLIYYSQIVNDFQKGDIAEGYSVSREKKESFPLTVTSAQKNPTAFYLCASSITGVVYEQYFGPGTRLTVT.